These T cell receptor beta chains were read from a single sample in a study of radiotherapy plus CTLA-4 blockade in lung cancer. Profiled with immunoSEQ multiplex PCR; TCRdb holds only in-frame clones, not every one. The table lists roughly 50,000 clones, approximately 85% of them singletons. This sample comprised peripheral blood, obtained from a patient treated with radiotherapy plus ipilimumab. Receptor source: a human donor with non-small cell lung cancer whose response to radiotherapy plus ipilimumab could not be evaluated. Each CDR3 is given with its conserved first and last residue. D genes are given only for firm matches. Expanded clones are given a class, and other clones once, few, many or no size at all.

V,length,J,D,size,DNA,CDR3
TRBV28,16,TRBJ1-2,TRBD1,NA,TGTGCCAGCGGCCATGCGGGACAGGGGGCCACCTATGGCTACACCTTC,CASGHAGQGATYGYTF
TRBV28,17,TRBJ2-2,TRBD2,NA,TGTGCCAGCAGCAAAGCCGGGAGGGCCTCTAACACCGGGGAGCTGTTTTTT,CASSKAGRASNTGELFF
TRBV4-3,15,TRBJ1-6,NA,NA,TGCGCCAGCAGCCAAGACCTAGGGGTAAATTCACCCCTCCACTTT,CASSQDLGVNSPLHF
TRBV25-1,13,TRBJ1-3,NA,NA,TGTGCCAGCAGATCAGGGTCTGGAAACACCATATATTTT,CASRSGSGNTIYF
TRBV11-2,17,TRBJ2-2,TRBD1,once,TGTGCCAGCAGCAAATCTTTACAGGGGGCGCGAAACGGGGAGCTGTTTTTT,CASSKSLQGARNGELFF
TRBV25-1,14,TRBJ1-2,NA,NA,TGTGCCAGCTCTCAAGGGTGGGGCAACTATGGCTACACCTTC,CASSQGWGNYGYTF
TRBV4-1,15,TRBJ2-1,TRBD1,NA,TGCGCCAGCAGCCAACCGGGACAGGGCAACAATGAGCAGTTCTTC,CASSQPGQGNNEQFF
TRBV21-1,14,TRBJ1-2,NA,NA,TGTGCCAGCAGCAAACAGGGGGCGGCGGGTGGCTACACCTTC,CASSKQGAAGGYTF
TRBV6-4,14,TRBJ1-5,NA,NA,TGTGCCAGCAGTGACTCCGCGGGGGGTTGGCCCCAGCATTTT,CASSDSAGGWPQHF
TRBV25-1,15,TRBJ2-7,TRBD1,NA,TGTGCCAGCGGATCTACCGGGACAGATGGGTACGAGCAGTACTTC,CASGSTGTDGYEQYF
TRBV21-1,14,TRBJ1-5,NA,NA,TGTGCCAGCAGCCACAGGGGAAGACGACAGCCCCAGCATTTT,CASSHRGRRQPQHF
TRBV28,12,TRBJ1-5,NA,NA,TGTGCCAGCAGTTTAGTAGATCGGCCCCAGCATTTT,CASSLVDRPQHF
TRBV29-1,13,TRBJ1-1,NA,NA,TGCAGCGTTGTTTTCCCAACGGACACTGAAGCTTTCTTT,CSVVFPTDTEAFF
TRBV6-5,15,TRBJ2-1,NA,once,TGTGCCAGCAGTATAGGCGGGGACAGACACAATGAGCAGTTCTTC,CASSIGGDRHNEQFF
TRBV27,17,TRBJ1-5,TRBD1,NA,TGTGCCAGCAGTTTAAAGGGACAGGGGAATAGCAATCAGCCCCAGCATTTT,CASSLKGQGNSNQPQHF
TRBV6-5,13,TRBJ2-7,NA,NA,TGTGCCAGCAGAGATTCCAGGGCTCCCGAGCAGTACTTC,CASRDSRAPEQYF
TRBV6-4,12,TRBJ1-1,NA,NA,TGTGCCAGCAGTGTGGAGCACACTGAAGCTTTCTTT,CASSVEHTEAFF
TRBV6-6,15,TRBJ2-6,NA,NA,TGTGCCAGCAGTTACCGCACTCCTGGGGCCAACGTCCTGACTTTC,CASSYRTPGANVLTF
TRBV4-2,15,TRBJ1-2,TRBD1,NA,TGTGCCAGCAGCCAAGAACAGGGGCAGGACTATGGCTACACCTTC,CASSQEQGQDYGYTF
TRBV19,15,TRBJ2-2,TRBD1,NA,TGTGCCAGTAGTCGACAGGGGCAGAACACCGGGGAGCTGTTTTTT,CASSRQGQNTGELFF
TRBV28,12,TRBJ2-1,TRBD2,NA,TGTGCCAGCAGCTCTAGCGGCAATGAGCAGTTCTTC,CASSSSGNEQFF
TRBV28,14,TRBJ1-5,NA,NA,TGTGCCAGCAGTCGGGGGTATAGCAATCAGCCCCAGCATTTT,CASSRGYSNQPQHF
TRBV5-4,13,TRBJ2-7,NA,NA,TGTGCCAGCAGCTTGGCGGGTACGAACGAGCAGTACTTC,CASSLAGTNEQYF
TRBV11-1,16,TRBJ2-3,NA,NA,TGTGCCAGCAGCTTAGGGTCAGGGCCCCTCACAGATACGCAGTATTTT,CASSLGSGPLTDTQYF
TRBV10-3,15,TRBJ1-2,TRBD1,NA,TGTGCCATCAGTGAAGGGACAGGGAGCAACTATGGCTACACCTTC,CAISEGTGSNYGYTF
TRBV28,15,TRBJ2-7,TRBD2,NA,TGTGCCAGCTCCCATCCAAACAAGCGGGATGGAGAGCAGTACTTC,CASSHPNKRDGEQYF
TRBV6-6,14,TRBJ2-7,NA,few,TGTGCCAGCAGTTCCATGGGAGTCTCCTACGAGCAGTACTTC,CASSSMGVSYEQYF
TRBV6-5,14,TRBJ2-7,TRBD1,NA,TGTGCCAGCGCCCGGACAGGGGGGACCTACGAGCAGTACTTC,CASARTGGTYEQYF
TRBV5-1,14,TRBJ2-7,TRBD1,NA,TGCGCCAGCAGCTTCGGACAGGGCTCGAACGAGCAGTACTTC,CASSFGQGSNEQYF